Included here is one T cell receptor beta chain sequence, with context. Its matching antigen is unknown. Sample time point: cycle 4 day 1 (C4D1), after 5 to 7 weeks of nivolumab. All the patients suffered relapse after autologous stem cell transplantation, and brentuximab vedotin exposure differed. Magnetic negative selection was used to purify CD8+ T cells from thawed PBMCs. V gave up 1 base and J gave up 5 bases, with 11 bases separating them. Germline lookup yields CDR1 GTSNPN and CDR2 SVGIG (reference sequence). The CDR3 loop spans 13 amino acids. The entry originates in a study of PD-1 blockade in classical Hodgkin lymphoma. Method: immunoSEQ multiplex PCR; TCRdb's copy keeps in-frame clones and lacks some. The table has almost 8,500 clones, approximately 80% seen once; the top ten hold about 26%. Study-level points and caveats: Newly diagnosed patients reportedly trailed healthy donors in baseline TCR diversity.

This TCR was recovered from a human donor with classical Hodgkin lymphoma. The chain combines TRBV30 with TRBJ1-2, with D unclear. The sample was CD8+ T cells from blood, taken before the fourth cycle of nivolumab. The CDR3, as DNA: TGTGCCTGGAGTGCCCTGGCGGGGTATGGCTACACCTTC. Encoded protein: CAWSALAGYGYTF.